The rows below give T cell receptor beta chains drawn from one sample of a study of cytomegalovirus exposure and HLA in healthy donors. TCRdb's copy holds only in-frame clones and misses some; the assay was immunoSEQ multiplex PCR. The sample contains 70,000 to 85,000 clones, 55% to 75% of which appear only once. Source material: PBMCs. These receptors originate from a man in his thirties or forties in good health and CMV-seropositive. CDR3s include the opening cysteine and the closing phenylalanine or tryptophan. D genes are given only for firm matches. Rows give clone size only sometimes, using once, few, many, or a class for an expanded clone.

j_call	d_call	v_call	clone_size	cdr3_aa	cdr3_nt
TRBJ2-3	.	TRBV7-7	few	CASSVSGSTDTQYF	TGTGCTAGCAGCGTAAGCGGGAGCACAGATACGCAGTATTTT
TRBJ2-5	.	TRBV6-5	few	CASRPTARETQYF	TGTGCCAGCAGACCGACAGCTCGGGAGACCCAGTACTTC
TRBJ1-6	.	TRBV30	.	CAVAGDGPNSPLHF	TGTGCCGTGGCGGGGGACGGTCCAAATTCACCCCTCCACTTT
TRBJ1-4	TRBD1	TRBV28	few	CASSFPGGGEKLFF	TGTGCCAGCAGTTTTCCAGGGGGAGGAGAAAAACTGTTTTTT
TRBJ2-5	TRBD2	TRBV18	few	CASSPFYLAGNQETQYF	TGTGCCAGCTCACCATTTTACCTAGCGGGGAACCAAGAGACCCAGTACTTC
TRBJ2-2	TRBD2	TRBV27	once	CASSVLRTSGNTGELFF	TGTGCCAGCAGTGTCCTTCGGACTAGCGGGAACACCGGGGAGCTGTTTTTT
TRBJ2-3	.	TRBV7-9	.	CASSFSTSTDTQYF	TGTGCCAGCAGCTTTTCCACTAGCACAGATACGCAGTATTTT
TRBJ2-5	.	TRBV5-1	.	CASFDINQETQYF	TGCGCCAGCTTTGACATAAACCAAGAGACCCAGTACTTC
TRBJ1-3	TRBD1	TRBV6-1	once	CASSGDRGNSGNTIYF	TGTGCCAGCAGTGGGGACAGGGGCAACTCTGGAAACACCATATATTTT
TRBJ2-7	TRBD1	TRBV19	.	CASSPRQGAGIYEQYF	TGTGCCAGTAGTCCCAGACAGGGGGCAGGAATCTACGAGCAGTACTTC
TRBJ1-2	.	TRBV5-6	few	CASSLGQPYGYTF	TGTGCCAGCAGCTTGGGACAGCCCTATGGCTACACCTTC
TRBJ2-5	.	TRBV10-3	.	CAISEDTGQETQYF	TGTGCCATCTCAGAGGACACGGGCCAAGAGACCCAGTACTTC
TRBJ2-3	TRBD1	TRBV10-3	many	CAIRDSRFDTQYF	TGTGCCATCCGGGACAGCAGGTTTGATACGCAGTATTTT
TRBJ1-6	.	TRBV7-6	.	CASSSNGGMGSPLHF	TGTGCCAGCAGCTCTAACGGGGGTATGGGCTCACCCCTCCACTTT
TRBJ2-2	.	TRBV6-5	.	CASSYRGTDTGELFF	TGTGCCAGCAGTTACCGGGGAACCGACACCGGGGAGCTGTTTTTT
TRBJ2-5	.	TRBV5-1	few	CASSKGETQYF	TGCGCCAGCAGCAAGGGGGAGACCCAGTACTTC
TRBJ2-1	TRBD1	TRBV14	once	CASSLRTGRDEQFF	TGTGCCAGCAGCCTTCGGACAGGGCGGGATGAGCAGTTCTTC
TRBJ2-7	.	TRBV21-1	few	CASSDGQGANYEQYF	TGTGCCAGCAGCGACGGACAGGGGGCAAACTACGAGCAGTACTTC
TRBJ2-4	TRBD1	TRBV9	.	CASTDRGRKSLLAKNIQYF	TGTGCCAGCACAGACAGGGGGCGGAAGAGCCTCTTAGCCAAAAACATTCAGTACTTC
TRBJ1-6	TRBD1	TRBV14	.	CASSQVEPGQGIYNSPLHF	TGTGCCAGCAGCCAAGTGGAACCGGGACAGGGAATCTATAATTCACCCCTCCACTTT
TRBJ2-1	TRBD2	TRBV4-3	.	CASSSGWEQFF	TGCGCCAGCTCTAGCGGTTGGGAGCAGTTCTTC
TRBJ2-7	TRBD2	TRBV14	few	CASSQLAGTYEQYF	TGTGCCAGCAGCCAACTAGCGGGGACCTACGAGCAGTACTTC
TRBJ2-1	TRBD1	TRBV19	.	CASSKRPGQGNEQFF	TGTGCCAGTAGTAAACGACCGGGACAGGGTAATGAGCAGTTCTTC
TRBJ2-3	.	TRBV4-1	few	CASSQEYSRGDTQYF	TGCGCCAGCAGCCAAGAGTATTCCCGGGGAGATACGCAGTATTTT
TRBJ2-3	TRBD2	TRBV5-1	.	CASSLEAGGPTDTQYF	TGCGCCAGCAGCTTGGAGGCGGGGGGGCCCACAGATACGCAGTATTTT
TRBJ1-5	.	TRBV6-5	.	CASRPPGGQPQHF	TGTGCCAGCAGACCCCCGGGGGGTCAGCCCCAGCATTTT
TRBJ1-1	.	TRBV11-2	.	CASSPINTEAFF	TGTGCCAGCAGCCCTATAAACACTGAAGCTTTCTTT
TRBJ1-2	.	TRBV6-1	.	CASSEGGLGYTF	TGTGCCAGCAGTGAAGGAGGTCTTGGCTACACCTTC
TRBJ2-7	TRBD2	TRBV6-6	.	CASSLAPASGIGLQYF	TGTGCCAGCAGTTTAGCCCCTGCTAGCGGGATCGGATTGCAGTACTTC
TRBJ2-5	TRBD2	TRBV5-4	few	CASSLSAGGRETQYF	TGTGCCAGCAGCTTGTCAGCGGGAGGACGAGAGACCCAGTACTTC
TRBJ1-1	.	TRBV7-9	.	CASSPPSKNTEAFF	TGTGCCAGCAGCCCCCCGTCTAAAAACACTGAAGCTTTCTTT
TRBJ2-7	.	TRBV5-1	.	CASSLVLTGEDEQYF	TGCGCCAGCAGCTTGGTCTTAACAGGGGAGGACGAGCAGTACTTC
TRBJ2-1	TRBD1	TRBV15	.	CATSPRTGLNEQFF	TGTGCCACCAGCCCTAGGACAGGGCTCAATGAGCAGTTCTTC
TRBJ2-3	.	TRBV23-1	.	CASSRPYCADTQYF	TGCGCCAGCAGTCGTCCGTATTGCGCAGATACGCAGTATTTT
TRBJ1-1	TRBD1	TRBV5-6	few	CASSLGDRENTEAFF	TGTGCCAGCAGCTTGGGAGACAGGGAGAACACTGAAGCTTTCTTT
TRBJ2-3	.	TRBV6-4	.	CASSVRPDGGDTQYF	TGTGCCAGCAGTGTTAGACCCGACGGGGGAGATACGCAGTATTTT
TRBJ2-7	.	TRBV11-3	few	CASSLDPGEEQYF	TGTGCCAGCAGCTTAGACCCAGGCGAGGAGCAGTACTTC
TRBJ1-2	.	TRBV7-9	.	CASSLIGPTEDYGYTF	TGTGCCAGCAGCCTAATTGGACCGACAGAAGACTATGGCTACACCTTC
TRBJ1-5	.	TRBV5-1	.	CASSLSGGNSQPQHF	TGCGCCAGCAGCTTGTCGGGGGGAAATAGTCAGCCCCAGCATTTT
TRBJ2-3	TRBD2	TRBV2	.	CASTGLAGASPRDTQYF	TGTGCCAGCACGGGACTAGCGGGAGCGTCTCCTAGAGATACGCAGTATTTT
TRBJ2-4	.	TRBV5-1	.	CASSISRGNIQYF	TGCGCCAGCAGCATTAGTAGGGGTAACATTCAGTACTTC
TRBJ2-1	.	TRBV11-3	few	CASSPPTELYNEQFF	TGTGCCAGCAGCCCACCCACAGAGCTCTACAATGAGCAGTTCTTC
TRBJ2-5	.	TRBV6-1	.	CASSEHRVKQETQYF	TGTGCCAGCAGTGAACACAGGGTGAAACAAGAGACCCAGTACTTC
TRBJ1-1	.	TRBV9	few	CASSPKLSTEAFF	TGTGCCAGCAGCCCGAAGTTGAGCACTGAAGCTTTCTTT
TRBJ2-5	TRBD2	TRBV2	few	CASRAGLAIETQYF	TGTGCCAGCAGGGCGGGACTAGCTATAGAGACCCAGTACTTC
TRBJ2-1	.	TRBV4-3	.	CASSQEKGTYEQFF	TGCGCCAGCAGCCAAGAAAAGGGGACATATGAGCAGTTCTTC
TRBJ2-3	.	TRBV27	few	CASSNGATDPSTDTQYF	TGTGCCAGCAGCAATGGGGCTACCGATCCAAGCACAGATACGCAGTATTTT
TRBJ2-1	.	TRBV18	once	CASLESVNLNEQFF	TGTGCCAGCCTCGAGAGTGTGAATCTCAATGAGCAGTTCTTC
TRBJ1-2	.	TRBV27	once	CASSPAGDYGYTF	TGTGCCAGCAGTCCCGCCGGGGACTATGGCTACACCTTC
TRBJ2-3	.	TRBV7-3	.	CASSLQGLGDTQYF	TGTGCCAGCAGCTTACAGGGGCTGGGAGATACGCAGTATTTT
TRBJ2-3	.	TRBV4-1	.	CASSQIRDSTDTQYF	TGCGCCAGCAGCCAAATCCGGGATTCCACAGATACGCAGTATTTT
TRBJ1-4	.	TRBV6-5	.	CASTRGGGAGEKLFF	TGTGCCAGCACCCGGGGCGGAGGGGCGGGTGAAAAACTGTTTTTT
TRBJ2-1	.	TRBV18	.	CASSPSRSTEQFF	TGTGCCAGCTCACCGTCGAGATCCACTGAGCAGTTCTTC
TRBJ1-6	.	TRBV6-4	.	CASTRRGSPLHF	TGTGCCAGCACCCGCCGGGGTTCACCCCTCCACTTT
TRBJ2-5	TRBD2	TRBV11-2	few	CASSLRGGRIVQETQYF	TGTGCCAGCAGCTTACGGGGCGGGAGGATCGTACAAGAGACCCAGTACTTC
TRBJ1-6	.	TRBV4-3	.	CASSQDLAGVSSYNSPLHF	TGCGCCAGCAGCCAAGATCTCGCGGGGGTCAGCTCCTATAATTCACCCCTCCACTTT
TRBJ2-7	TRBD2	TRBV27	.	CASSLGLAGDSYEQYF	TGTGCCAGCAGTTTAGGACTAGCGGGGGACTCCTACGAGCAGTACTTC
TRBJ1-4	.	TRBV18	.	CASSLRGDHEKLFF	TGTGCCAGCTCACTCAGGGGTGATCATGAAAAACTGTTTTTT